A selection of T cell receptor beta chains follows, all from one sample in a study of blood T cells in healthy people across ages. One entry per CDR3 protein results from TCRdb running MiXCR on the 5' RACE reads. Of about 280,000 distinct CDR3 sequences listed, around 27% are singletons. Material for sequencing was blood. Receptors were obtained from a woman aged 70-85 years in good health. The CDR3 runs from the conserved cysteine through the conserved F or W. Each record gives: V gene, J gene, CDR3 protein.

TRBV29-1,TRBJ2-7,CSVGDNIYEWYF
TRBV4-2,TRBJ2-1,CASSQVGQGPYNEQFF
TRBV28,TRBJ2-4,CASSLSSQKNIQYF
TRBV5-1,TRBJ2-1,CASSLSADFTYDNEQFF
TRBV5-1,TRBJ1-4,CASSLTGGRNEKLFF
TRBV25-1,TRBJ2-7,CASSEFGWEQYF
TRBV28,.,CASRELAGGGAETQFF
TRBV20-1,TRBJ2-7,CSAKLTSPPHEQYF
TRBV29-1,TRBJ1-5,CSVRDTGPYQPQHF
TRBV6-5,TRBJ2-5,CASSYGAGGQYF
TRBV7-2,TRBJ1-1,CASSLARGQGTEAFF
TRBV6-5,TRBJ2-2,CASTANTGELFF
TRBV4-2,TRBJ2-6,CASSQDLVGGSWANVLTF
TRBV7-9,TRBJ2-1,CASRQGLAGMSYNEQFF
TRBV20-1,TRBJ2-2,CSAREPGLAGSGELFF
TRBV7-2,TRBJ2-7,CASSLTLYEQYF
TRBV7-2,TRBJ1-2,CASSLDSDYGYTF
TRBV5-5,TRBJ1-4,CASSPKGQRNNERLFF
TRBV20-1,TRBJ2-2,CSALDPFTGELFF
TRBV4-3,.,CASSQLAAPNEQFF
TRBV19,TRBJ1-2,CASAADVRLYGYTF
TRBV20-1,TRBJ2-5,CSEEGTIEAQYF
TRBV25-1,TRBJ2-3,CASSRGVAGTDTQYF
TRBV7-2,TRBJ2-5,CASSLTGQPGQETQYF
TRBV20-1,TRBJ1-5,CSASRGVSQPQHF
TRBV5-1,TRBJ1-1,CASSLEGHPNTEAFF
TRBV10-2,TRBJ1-6,CASSERWGYNSPLHF
TRBV6-5,TRBJ1-1,CASSYGQGANGEAFF
TRBV11-1,.,CASSLGDPAYEQYF
TRBV12-3/TRBV12-4,TRBJ1-6,CASSLGGVGSPLHF
TRBV2,TRBJ2-1,CASAGLAGGFEQFF
TRBV4-1,TRBJ2-5,CASSHGTGQGETQYF
TRBV28,TRBJ2-7,CASSPRQKGTSYEQYF
TRBV12-3/TRBV12-4,TRBJ1-2,CASSLALGLNDGYTF